This T cell receptor beta chain was captured by sequencing in a study of blood T cells in healthy people across ages. Points from the study as a whole: Versus aged donors, long-lived donors had higher diversity and more naive CD4+ cells.

This clonotype was counted between two and nine times. Its antigen is unknown. CDR3 size: 13 residues. The ends were cut back, 8 bases at V and 2 bases at J, with 11 bases in the middle. Germline V gene sequence: CDR1 MNHNS, CDR2 SASEGT. For the second PCR, which ran for about 7 to 11 cycles, a sample-barcoded 5' primer and a J-beta primer mix were used. From the 5' RACE reads, TCRdb called clonotypes with MiXCR, one entry per CDR3 protein. The repertoire holds over 600,000 distinct CDR3 sequences, 45% to 70% seen once, with approximately 24% in the top ten. The V call is TRBV6-1, the J call TRBJ2-3; D uncertain. This clonotype was sampled from a man in his forties in good health. Sequences were obtained from blood. The chain's CDR3 is CASSFGPTDTQYF. The CDR3 coding sequence is TGTGCCAGCTCTTTTGGACCCACAGATACGCAGTATTTT.